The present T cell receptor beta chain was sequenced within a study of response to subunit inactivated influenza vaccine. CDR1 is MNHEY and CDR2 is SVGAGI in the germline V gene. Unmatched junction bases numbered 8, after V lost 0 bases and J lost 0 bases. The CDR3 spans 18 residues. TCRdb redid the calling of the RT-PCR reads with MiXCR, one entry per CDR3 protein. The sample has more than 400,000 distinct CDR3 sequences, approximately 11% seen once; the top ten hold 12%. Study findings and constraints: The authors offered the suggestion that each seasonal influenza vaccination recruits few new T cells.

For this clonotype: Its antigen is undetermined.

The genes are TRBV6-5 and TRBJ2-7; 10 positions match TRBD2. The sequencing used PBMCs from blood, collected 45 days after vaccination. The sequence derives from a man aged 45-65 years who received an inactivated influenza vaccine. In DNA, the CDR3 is TGTGCCAGCAGTTACTCTCGGCTAGCGGGGGCCACCTCCTACGAGCAGTACTTC. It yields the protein CASSYSRLAGATSYEQYF.